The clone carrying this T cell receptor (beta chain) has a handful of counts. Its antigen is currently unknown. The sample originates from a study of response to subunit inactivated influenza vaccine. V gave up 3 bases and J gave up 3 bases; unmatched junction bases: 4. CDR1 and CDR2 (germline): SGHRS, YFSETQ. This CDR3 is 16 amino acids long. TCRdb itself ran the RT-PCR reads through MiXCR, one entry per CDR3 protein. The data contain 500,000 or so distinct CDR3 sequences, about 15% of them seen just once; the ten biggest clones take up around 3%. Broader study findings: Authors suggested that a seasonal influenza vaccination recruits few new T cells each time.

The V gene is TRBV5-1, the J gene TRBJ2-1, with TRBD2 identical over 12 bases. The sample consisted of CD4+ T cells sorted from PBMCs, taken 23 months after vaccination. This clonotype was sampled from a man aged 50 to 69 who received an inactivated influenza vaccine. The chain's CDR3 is CASSSRTSGDYNEQFF. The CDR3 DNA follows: TGCGCCAGCAGCTCCCGGACTAGCGGGGACTACAATGAGCAGTTCTTC.